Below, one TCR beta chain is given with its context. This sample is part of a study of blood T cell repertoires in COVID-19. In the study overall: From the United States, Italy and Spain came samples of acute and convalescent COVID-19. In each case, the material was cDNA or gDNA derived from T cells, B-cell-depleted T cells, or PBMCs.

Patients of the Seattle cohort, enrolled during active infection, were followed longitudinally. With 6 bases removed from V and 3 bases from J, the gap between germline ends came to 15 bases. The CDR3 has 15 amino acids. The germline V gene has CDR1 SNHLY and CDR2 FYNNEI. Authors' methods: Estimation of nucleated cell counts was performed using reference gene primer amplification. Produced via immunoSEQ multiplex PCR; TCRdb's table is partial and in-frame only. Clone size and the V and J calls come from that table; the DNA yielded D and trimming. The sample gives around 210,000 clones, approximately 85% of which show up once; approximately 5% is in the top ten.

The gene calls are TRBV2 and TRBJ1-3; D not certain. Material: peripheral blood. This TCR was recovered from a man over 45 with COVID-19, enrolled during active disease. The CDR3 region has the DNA TGTGCCAGCAGCGGGATGCGGTACCGTGGAAACACCATATATTTT. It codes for CASSGMRYRGNTIYF.